These T cell receptor beta chains were read from a single sample in a study of T cell responses to AZD1222 COVID-19 vaccine. Only in-frame clones appear in the TCRdb table, and some are missing; sequencing was by immunoSEQ multiplex PCR. This sample has about 150,000 clones, with about 90% found just once. Sequenced here: peripheral blood, sampled 28 days after the second AZD1222 dose. The receptors were sampled from an adult who received the AZD1222 COVID-19 vaccine. CDR3s include the opening cysteine and the closing phenylalanine or tryptophan. Each record gives: J gene, clone size, D gene, V gene, CDR3 protein, CDR3 DNA. A D gene is named only where the DNA matches it firmly. Clone size, where shown, is once, few, many, or a class for clones that have expanded.

TRBJ2-1 | . | TRBD1 | TRBV11-1 | CASSPRGGRGRSEQFF | TGTGCCAGCAGCCCCCGGGGAGGCAGGGGGCGATCTGAGCAGTTCTTC
TRBJ2-5 | . | . | TRBV28 | CASSLGRKTQYF | TGTGCCAGCAGTTTGGGGAGGAAGACCCAGTACTTC
TRBJ1-5 | . | . | TRBV28 | CASTPNLGNQPQHF | TGTGCCAGCACCCCGAACCTGGGTAACCAGCCCCAGCATTTT
TRBJ1-5 | . | . | TRBV7-3 | CASSYTFEGQPQHF | TGTGCCAGCAGCTATACATTTGAGGGTCAGCCCCAGCATTTT
TRBJ2-1 | . | TRBD2 | TRBV29-1 | CSVRPPGLAKFF | TGCAGCGTTAGGCCCCCGGGACTAGCTAAGTTCTTC
TRBJ2-3 | . | . | TRBV6-1 | CASSEGLVTDTQYF | TGTGCCAGCAGTGAAGGGCTGGTTACGGATACGCAGTATTTT
TRBJ2-3 | . | TRBD2 | TRBV7-3 | CASSRGTSGNPDTQYF | TGTGCCAGCAGCCGGGGGACTAGCGGGAATCCAGATACGCAGTATTTT
TRBJ2-7 | . | TRBD1 | TRBV18 | CASSPRETGFEQYF | TGTGCCAGCTCACCGAGGGAGACAGGGTTCGAGCAGTACTTC
TRBJ2-6 | once | . | TRBV12-3/TRBV12-4 | CASSFSGANVLTF | TGTGCCAGCAGTTTCTCCGGGGCCAACGTCCTGACTTTC
TRBJ2-7 | . | TRBD2 | TRBV13 | CASSLGSGYEQYF | TGTGCCAGCAGCTTAGGTAGCGGGTACGAGCAGTACTTC
TRBJ2-1 | . | TRBD2 | TRBV5-6 | CASSQGTGLAIYNEQFF | TGTGCCAGTTCCCAGGGGACCGGACTAGCGATCTACAATGAGCAGTTCTTC
TRBJ2-7 | . | TRBD1 | TRBV19 | CASSPPGQGLSEQYF | TGTGCCAGTAGTCCTCCGGGACAGGGCCTATCCGAGCAGTACTTC
TRBJ2-2 | . | TRBD2 | TRBV7-8 | CASSRGASGSPGELFF | TGTGCCAGCAGCCGCGGGGCTAGCGGGTCCCCCGGGGAGCTGTTTTTT
TRBJ1-4 | . | TRBD1 | TRBV7-2 | CASSSNRGQGEKLFF | TGTGCCAGCAGCTCCAACAGGGGGCAGGGTGAAAAACTGTTTTTT
TRBJ2-5 | . | . | TRBV2 | CATGGGEETQYF | TGTGCCACTGGGGGGGGCGAAGAGACCCAGTACTTC
TRBJ2-3 | . | . | TRBV5-5 | CASSLDSYLDTQYF | TGTGCCAGCAGCTTGGATTCTTACTTAGATACGCAGTATTTT
TRBJ2-2 | . | . | TRBV5-6 | CASSLRTPGTGELFF | TGTGCCAGCAGCTTAAGAACCCCAGGCACCGGGGAGCTGTTTTTT
TRBJ2-5 | . | TRBD1 | TRBV30 | CAWKTGLYQETQYF | TGTGCCTGGAAGACAGGGTTATACCAAGAGACCCAGTACTTC
TRBJ1-1 | . | . | TRBV5-1 | CASSLESGRDTEAFF | TGCGCCAGCAGCTTGGAATCGGGGAGGGACACTGAAGCTTTCTTT
TRBJ1-4 | few | . | TRBV23-1 | CASWKIRSRVGEKLFF | TGCGCCAGCTGGAAAATAAGGTCCAGGGTCGGGGAAAAACTGTTTTTT
TRBJ2-7 | . | . | TRBV6-2/TRBV6-3 | CASSYPVITYEQYF | TGTGCCAGCAGTTACCCGGTTATCACCTACGAGCAGTACTTC
TRBJ2-7 | few | . | TRBV10-3 | CAISVEKGQQYF | TGTGCCATCAGTGTAGAAAAAGGGCAGCAGTACTTC
TRBJ1-1 | . | TRBD1 | TRBV7-9 | CASSARQGTGAFF | TGTGCCAGCAGCGCCAGACAGGGGACGGGGGCTTTCTTT
TRBJ2-3 | . | . | TRBV2 | CASSENTYTDTQYF | TGTGCCAGCAGTGAAAACACGTACACAGATACGCAGTATTTT
TRBJ2-1 | . | . | TRBV19 | CASSMGLPNEQFF | TGTGCCAGTAGTATGGGACTTCCTAATGAGCAGTTCTTC
TRBJ1-1 | few | . | TRBV28 | CASSFGPRDTEAFF | TGTGCCAGCAGTTTTGGTCCACGGGACACTGAAGCTTTCTTT
TRBJ1-1 | . | TRBD1 | TRBV6-2/TRBV6-3 | CASSYPGQGREAFF | TGTGCCAGCAGTTACCCTGGACAGGGTCGTGAAGCTTTCTTT
TRBJ2-3 | . | TRBD2 | TRBV6-5 | CASWGVAGATQYF | TGTGCCAGCTGGGGGGTAGCGGGAGCTACGCAGTATTTT
TRBJ2-7 | . | . | TRBV13 | CASSLRYEQYF | TGTGCCAGCAGCCTACGGTACGAGCAGTACTTC
TRBJ1-4 | once | . | TRBV6-2/TRBV6-3 | CASSQGLTRLFF | TGTGCCAGCAGCCAAGGCCTCACTCGGCTGTTTTTT
TRBJ1-6 | . | . | TRBV7-9 | CASSLTIGDTNSPLHF | TGTGCCAGCAGCTTAACGATCGGAGACACGAATTCACCCCTCCACTTT
TRBJ2-1 | once | TRBD2 | TRBV6-2/TRBV6-3 | CASSYSPGTSGSSEQFF | TGTGCCAGCAGTTACTCTCCCGGGACTAGCGGGAGTTCTGAGCAGTTCTTC
TRBJ1-1 | few | . | TRBV3-1/TRBV3-2 | CASSLGPEAFF | TGTGCCTCCTCCCTCGGGCCTGAAGCTTTCTTT
TRBJ1-6 | once | . | TRBV6-5 | CASTPYNSPLHF | TGTGCCAGCACCCCCTATAATTCACCCCTCCACTTT
TRBJ2-1 | few | . | TRBV10-2 | CASRPTVGLRNNEQFF | TGCGCCAGCAGGCCGACAGTGGGTCTCAGGAACAATGAGCAGTTCTTC
TRBJ1-1 | once | TRBD1 | TRBV18 | CASSPPRTGTGLRTEAFF | TGTGCCAGCTCACCACCACGAACCGGGACAGGGCTGAGGACTGAAGCTTTCTTT
TRBJ2-1 | few | . | TRBV5-1 | CASSLAGPSSYNEQFF | TGCGCCAGCAGCTTGGCTGGGCCTAGCTCCTACAATGAGCAGTTCTTC
TRBJ2-7 | few | TRBD1 | TRBV7-9 | CASSTPGTGGEQYF | TGTGCCAGCAGCACACCCGGGACAGGGGGCGAGCAGTACTTC
TRBJ2-1 | . | TRBD2 | TRBV6-2/TRBV6-3 | CASSGTSGFGEQFF | TGTGCCAGCAGTGGGACTAGCGGATTCGGGGAGCAGTTCTTC
TRBJ1-1 | . | . | TRBV5-1 | CASSPIGVDTEAFF | TGCGCCAGCAGCCCAATAGGGGTTGACACTGAAGCTTTCTTT
TRBJ1-5 | . | . | TRBV19 | CASSIGQSPQHF | TGTGCCAGTAGTATAGGACAGAGTCCCCAGCATTTT
TRBJ1-2 | . | . | TRBV18 | CASSPDGSSNYGYTF | TGTGCCAGCTCACCGGACGGTTCCAGTAACTATGGCTACACCTTC
TRBJ2-5 | once | . | TRBV11-2 | CASSFVRGVETQYF | TGTGCCAGCAGCTTCGTGCGTGGAGTGGAGACCCAGTACTTC
TRBJ2-3 | . | . | TRBV5-1 | CASSLDASGLAVHTQYF | TGCGCCAGCAGCTTGGACGCCTCGGGGCTAGCTGTACATACGCAGTATTTT
TRBJ1-4 | . | TRBD1 | TRBV6-6 | CASSRTGGANEKLFF | TGTGCCAGCAGTCGAACAGGGGGCGCTAATGAAAAACTGTTTTTT